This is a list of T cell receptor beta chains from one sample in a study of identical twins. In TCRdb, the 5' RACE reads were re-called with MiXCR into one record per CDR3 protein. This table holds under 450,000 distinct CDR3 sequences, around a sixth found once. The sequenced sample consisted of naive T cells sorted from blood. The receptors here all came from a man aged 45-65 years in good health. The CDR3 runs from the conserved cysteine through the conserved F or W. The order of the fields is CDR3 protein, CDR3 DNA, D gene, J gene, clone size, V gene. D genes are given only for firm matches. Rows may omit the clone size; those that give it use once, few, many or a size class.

CASSFGGQGFGYTF | TGTGCCAGCAGCTTCGGGGGACAGGGATTTGGCTACACCTTC | TRBD1 | TRBJ1-2 | NA | TRBV5-5
CSAPPARGVPPYNEQFF | TGCAGTGCTCCCCCCGCAAGAGGAGTGCCCCCCTACAATGAGCAGTTCTTC | NA | TRBJ2-1 | few | TRBV20-1
CATSRDRGHGQPQHF | TGTGCCACCAGCAGGGACAGGGGGCATGGTCAGCCCCAGCATTTT | TRBD1 | TRBJ1-5 | many | TRBV15
CATNQGLSGANVLTF | TGTGCCACCAACCAGGGGCTCTCTGGGGCCAACGTCCTGACTTTC | NA | TRBJ2-6 | NA | TRBV15
CASSGGPGGSDNQPQHF | TGTGCCAGCAGTGGTGGGCCTGGGGGCAGTGACAATCAGCCCCAGCATTTT | NA | TRBJ1-5 | few | TRBV6-1
CSATGWSNTEAFF | TGCAGTGCCACGGGTTGGAGTAACACTGAAGCTTTCTTT | NA | TRBJ1-1 | many | TRBV20-1
CASSYSLLIGELFF | TGTGCCAGCAGTTACTCTCTCCTGATCGGGGAGCTGTTTTTT | NA | TRBJ2-2 | many | TRBV6-2/TRBV6-3
CASSEGVTGNSYEQYF | TGTGCCAGCAGCGAGGGGGTGACAGGGAACTCCTACGAGCAGTACTTC | TRBD1 | TRBJ2-7 | few | TRBV9
CASSEQGPPYEQYF | TGTGCCAGCAGTGAACAGGGGCCACCTTACGAGCAGTACTTC | NA | TRBJ2-7 | many | TRBV2
CASSAGVRGTQYF | TGTGCCAGCAGTGCCGGGGTGAGGGGTACGCAGTATTTT | NA | TRBJ2-3 | once | TRBV28
CASSFWFGGTTYEQYF | TGTGCCAGCAGTTTCTGGTTTGGGGGCACCACCTACGAGCAGTACTTC | NA | TRBJ2-7 | few | TRBV6-2/TRBV6-3
CSAEGLALAGYTF | TGCAGTGCCGAGGGATTGGCCTTAGCTGGCTACACCTTC | NA | TRBJ1-2 | once | TRBV20-1
CASRGNFKETQYF | TGTGCCAGCCGGGGGAACTTTAAAGAGACCCAGTACTTC | NA | TRBJ2-5 | NA | TRBV12-3/TRBV12-4
CASSPVGTGDEQYF | TGTGCCAGCAGTCCAGTGGGGACAGGGGACGAGCAGTACTTC | TRBD1 | TRBJ2-7 | once | TRBV7-2
CASARRRTDTQYF | TGTGCCAGCGCCCGGCGGCGCACAGATACGCAGTATTTT | NA | TRBJ2-3 | many | TRBV6-1